This T cell receptor beta chain was sequenced during a study of T cell repertoires in cytomegalovirus infection. Via MiXCR, TCRdb re-called the reads, giving one row per CDR3 protein. The data hold some 900,000 distinct CDR3 sequences, with approximately 30% observed a single time. Comment on this clonotype: The antigen remains unidentified.

The germline V gene has CDR1 MDHEN and CDR2 SYDVKM. This CDR3 has 17 amino acids. Trimming left V 6 bases short and J 3 bases short, with 23 bases between. The source material was cultured CD8+ T cells from PBMCs, sampled from culture after CMV antigen stimulation. The sequence came from a human donor in good health (CMV status not recorded). Some clones in this sample may be carry-over from other donors' samples. The V and J genes are TRBV28 and TRBJ1-1; D perhaps matches TRBD1 (6 bases). The chain's CDR3 is CASRKTGFGWGDTEAFF. The DNA of the CDR3 is TGTGCCAGCAGGAAGACAGGATTCGGATGGGGAGACACTGAAGCTTTCTTT.